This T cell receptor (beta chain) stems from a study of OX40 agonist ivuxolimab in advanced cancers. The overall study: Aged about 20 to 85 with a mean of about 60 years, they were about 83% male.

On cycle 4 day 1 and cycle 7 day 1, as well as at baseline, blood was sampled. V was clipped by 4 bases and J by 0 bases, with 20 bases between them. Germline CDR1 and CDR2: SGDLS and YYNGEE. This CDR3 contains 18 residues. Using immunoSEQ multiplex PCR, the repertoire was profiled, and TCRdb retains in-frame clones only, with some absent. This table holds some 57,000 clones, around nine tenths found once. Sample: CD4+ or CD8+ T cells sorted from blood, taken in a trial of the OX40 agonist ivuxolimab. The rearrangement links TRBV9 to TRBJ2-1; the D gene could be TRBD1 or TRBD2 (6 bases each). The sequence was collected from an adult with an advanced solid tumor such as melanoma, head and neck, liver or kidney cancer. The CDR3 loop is CASSLGAVSGSSYNEQFF. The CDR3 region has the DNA TGTGCCAGCAGCCTGGGGGCGGTTAGCGGCAGCTCCTACAATGAGCAGTTCTTC.